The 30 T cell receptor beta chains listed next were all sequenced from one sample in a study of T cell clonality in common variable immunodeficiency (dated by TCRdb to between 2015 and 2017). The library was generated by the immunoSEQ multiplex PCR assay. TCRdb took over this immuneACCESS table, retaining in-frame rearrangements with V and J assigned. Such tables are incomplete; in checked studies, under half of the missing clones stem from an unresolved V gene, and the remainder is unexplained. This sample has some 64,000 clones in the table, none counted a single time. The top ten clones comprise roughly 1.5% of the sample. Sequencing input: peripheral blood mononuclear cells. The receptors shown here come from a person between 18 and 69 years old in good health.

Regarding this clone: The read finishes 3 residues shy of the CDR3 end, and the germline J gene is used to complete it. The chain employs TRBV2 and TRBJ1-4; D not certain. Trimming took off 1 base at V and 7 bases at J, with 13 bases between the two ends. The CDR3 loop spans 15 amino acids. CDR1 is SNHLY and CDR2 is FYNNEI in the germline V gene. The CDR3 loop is CASSEEAVPGEKLFF. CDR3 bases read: TGTGCCAGCAGTGAAGAGGCGGTGCCTGGTGAAAAA.

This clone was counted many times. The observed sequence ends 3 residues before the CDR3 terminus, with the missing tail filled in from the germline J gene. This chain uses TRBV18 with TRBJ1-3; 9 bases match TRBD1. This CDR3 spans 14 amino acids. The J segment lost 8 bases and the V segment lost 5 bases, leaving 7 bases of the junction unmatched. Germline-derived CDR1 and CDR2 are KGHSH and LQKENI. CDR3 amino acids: CASSSRDRAYTIYF. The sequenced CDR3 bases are TGTGCCAGCTCATCCCGGGACAGGGCGTACACC.

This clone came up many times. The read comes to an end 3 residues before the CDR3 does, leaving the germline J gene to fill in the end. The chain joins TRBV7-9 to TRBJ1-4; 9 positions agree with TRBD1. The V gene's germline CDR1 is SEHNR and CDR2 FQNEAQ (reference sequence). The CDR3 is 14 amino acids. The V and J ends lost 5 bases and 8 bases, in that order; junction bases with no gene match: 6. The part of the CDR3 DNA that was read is TGTGCCAGCAGCCTGACAGGGGGTGGAGAAAAA. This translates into CASSLTGGGEK. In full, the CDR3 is CASSLTGGGEKLFF.

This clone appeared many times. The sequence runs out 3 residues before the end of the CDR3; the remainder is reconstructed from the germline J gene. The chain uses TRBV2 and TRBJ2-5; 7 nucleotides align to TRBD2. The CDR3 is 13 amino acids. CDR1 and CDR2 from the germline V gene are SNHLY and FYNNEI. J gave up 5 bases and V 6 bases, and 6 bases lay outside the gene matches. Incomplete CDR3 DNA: TGTGCCAGCAGCTATTTGGGGGGGGAGACC. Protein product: CASSYLGGET. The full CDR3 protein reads CASSYLGGETQYF.

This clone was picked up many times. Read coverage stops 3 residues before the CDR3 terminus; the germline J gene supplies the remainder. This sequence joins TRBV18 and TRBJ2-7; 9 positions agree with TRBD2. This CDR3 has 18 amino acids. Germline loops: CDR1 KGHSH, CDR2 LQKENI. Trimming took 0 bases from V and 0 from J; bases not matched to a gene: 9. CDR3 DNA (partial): TGTGCCAGCTCACCACCGTCGGCTAGCGGGGATAGCTCCTACGAG. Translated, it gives CASSPPSASGDSSYE. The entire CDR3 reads CASSPPSASGDSSYEQYF.

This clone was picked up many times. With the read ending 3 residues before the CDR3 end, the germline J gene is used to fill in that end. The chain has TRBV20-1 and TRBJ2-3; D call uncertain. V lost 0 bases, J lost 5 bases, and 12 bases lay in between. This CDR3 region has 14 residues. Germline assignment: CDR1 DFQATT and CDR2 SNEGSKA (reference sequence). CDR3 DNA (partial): TGCAGTGCTAGAGACCATGCTAGTCAAGATACG. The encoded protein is CSARDHASQDT. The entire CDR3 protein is CSARDHASQDTQYF.

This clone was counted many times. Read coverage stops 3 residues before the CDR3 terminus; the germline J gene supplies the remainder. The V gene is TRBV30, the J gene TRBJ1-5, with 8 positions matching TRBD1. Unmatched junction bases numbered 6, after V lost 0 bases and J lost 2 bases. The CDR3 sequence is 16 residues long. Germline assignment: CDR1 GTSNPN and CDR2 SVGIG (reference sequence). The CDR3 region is CAWSVRTGLGNQPQHF. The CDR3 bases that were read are TGTGCCTGGAGTGTAAGGACAGGGCTTGGCAATCAGCCC.

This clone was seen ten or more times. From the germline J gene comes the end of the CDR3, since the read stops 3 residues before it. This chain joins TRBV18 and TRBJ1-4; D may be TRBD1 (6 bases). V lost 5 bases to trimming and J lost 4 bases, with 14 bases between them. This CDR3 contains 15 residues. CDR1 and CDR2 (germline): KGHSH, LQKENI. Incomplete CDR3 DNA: TGTGCCAGCTCATCACAGACAGGCCATAATGAAAAA. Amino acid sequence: CASSSQTGHNEK. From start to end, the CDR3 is CASSSQTGHNEKLFF.

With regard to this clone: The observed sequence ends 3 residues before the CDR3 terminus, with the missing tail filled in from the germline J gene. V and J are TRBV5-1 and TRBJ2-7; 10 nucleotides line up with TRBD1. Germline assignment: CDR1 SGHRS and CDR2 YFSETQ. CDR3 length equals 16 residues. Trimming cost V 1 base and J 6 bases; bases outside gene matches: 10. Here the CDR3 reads CASSLTGTGVAGEQYF. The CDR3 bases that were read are TGCGCCAGCAGCTTGACCGGGACAGGGGTAGCCGGCGAG.

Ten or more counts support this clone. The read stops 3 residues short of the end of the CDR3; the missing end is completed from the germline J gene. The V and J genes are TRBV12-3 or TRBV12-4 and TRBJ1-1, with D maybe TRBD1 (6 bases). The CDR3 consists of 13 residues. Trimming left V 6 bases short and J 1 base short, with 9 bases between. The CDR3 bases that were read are TGTGCCAGCAGCCGGACAGAGAACACTGAA. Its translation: CASSRTENTE. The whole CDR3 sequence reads CASSRTENTEAFF.

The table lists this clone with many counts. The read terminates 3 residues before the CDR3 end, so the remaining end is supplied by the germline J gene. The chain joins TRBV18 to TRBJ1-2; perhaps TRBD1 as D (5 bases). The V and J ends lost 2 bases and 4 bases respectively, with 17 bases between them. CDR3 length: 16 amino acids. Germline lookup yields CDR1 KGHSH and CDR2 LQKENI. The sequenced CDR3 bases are TGTGCCAGCTCACCAAGCTCAGGGTTCGTTAGCTATGGC. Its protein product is CASSPSSGFVSYG. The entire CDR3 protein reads CASSPSSGFVSYGYTF.

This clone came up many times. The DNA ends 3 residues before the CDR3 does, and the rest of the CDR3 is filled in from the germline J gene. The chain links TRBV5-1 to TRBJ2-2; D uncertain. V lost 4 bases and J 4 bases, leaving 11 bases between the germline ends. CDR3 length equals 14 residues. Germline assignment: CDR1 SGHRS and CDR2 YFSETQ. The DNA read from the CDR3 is TGCGCCAGCAGCCCCCTTCTGTCCACCGGGGAG. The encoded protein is CASSPLLSTGE. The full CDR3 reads CASSPLLSTGELFF.

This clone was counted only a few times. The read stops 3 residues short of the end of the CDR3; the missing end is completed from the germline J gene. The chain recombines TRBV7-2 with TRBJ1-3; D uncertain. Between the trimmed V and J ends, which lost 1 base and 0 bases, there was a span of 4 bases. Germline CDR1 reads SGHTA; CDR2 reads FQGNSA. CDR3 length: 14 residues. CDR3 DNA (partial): TGTGCCAGCAGCTTAGTAGTCTCTGGAAACACC. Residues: CASSLVVSGNT. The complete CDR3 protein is CASSLVVSGNTIYF.

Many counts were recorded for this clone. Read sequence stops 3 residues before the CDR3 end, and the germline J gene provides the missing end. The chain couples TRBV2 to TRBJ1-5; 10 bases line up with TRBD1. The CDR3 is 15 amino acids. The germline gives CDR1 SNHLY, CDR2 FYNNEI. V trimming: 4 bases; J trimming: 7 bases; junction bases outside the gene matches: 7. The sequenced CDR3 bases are TGTGCCAGCAGTGGCGGGATGACAGGGGGCCAGCCC. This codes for CASSGGMTGGQP. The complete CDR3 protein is CASSGGMTGGQPQHF.

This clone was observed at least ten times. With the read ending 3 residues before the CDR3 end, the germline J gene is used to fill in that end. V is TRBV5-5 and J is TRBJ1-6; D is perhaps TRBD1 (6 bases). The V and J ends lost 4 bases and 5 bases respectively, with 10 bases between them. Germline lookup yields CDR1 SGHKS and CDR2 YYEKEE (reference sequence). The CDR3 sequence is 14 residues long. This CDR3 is CASSQQGDNSPLHF. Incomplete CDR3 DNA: TGTGCCAGCAGCCAACAGGGAGATAATTCACCC.

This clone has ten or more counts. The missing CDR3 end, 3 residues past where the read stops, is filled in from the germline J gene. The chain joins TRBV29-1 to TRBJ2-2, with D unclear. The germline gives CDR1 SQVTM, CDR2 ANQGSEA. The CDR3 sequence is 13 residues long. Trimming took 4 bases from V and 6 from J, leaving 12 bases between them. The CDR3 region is CSVGTSEAGELFF. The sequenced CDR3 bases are TGCAGCGTTGGAACCAGCGAAGCCGGGGAG.

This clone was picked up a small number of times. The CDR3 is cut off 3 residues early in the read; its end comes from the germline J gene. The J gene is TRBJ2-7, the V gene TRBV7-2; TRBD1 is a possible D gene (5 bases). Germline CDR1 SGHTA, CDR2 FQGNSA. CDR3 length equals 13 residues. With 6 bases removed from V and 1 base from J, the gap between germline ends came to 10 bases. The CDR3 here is CASRFDRSYEQYF. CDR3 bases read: TGTGCCAGCAGGTTCGACAGATCCTACGAG.

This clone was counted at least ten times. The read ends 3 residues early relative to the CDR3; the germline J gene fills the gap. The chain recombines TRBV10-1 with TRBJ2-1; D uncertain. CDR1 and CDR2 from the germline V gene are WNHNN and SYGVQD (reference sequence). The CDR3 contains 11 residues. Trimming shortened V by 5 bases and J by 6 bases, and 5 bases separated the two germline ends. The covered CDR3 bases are TGCGCCAGCAGTAATCTCAATGAG. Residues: CASSNLNE. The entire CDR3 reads CASSNLNEQFF.

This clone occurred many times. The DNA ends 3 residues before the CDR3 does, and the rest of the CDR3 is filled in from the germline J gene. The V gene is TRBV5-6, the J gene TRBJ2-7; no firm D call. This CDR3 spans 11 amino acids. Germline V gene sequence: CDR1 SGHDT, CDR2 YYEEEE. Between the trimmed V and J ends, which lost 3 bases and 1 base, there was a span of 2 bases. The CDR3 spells CASSSSYEQYF. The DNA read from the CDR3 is TGTGCCAGCAGCTCGTCCTACGAG.

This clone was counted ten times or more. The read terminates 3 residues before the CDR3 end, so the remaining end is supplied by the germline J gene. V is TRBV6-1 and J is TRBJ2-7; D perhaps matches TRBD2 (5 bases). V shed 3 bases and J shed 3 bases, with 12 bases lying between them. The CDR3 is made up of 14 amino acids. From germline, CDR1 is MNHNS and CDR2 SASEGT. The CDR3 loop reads CASSDYTGFYEQYF. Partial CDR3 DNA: TGTGCCAGCAGTGACTATACGGGGTTCTACGAG.

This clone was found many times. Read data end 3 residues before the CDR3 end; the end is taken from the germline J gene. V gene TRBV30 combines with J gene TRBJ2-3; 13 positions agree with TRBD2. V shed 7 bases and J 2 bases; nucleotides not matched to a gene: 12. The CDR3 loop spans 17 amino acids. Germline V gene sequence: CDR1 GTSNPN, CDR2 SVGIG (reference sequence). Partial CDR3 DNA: TGTGCCTCACACCTTGGGACTAGCGGGGCCAACACAGATACG. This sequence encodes CASHLGTSGANTDT. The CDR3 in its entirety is CASHLGTSGANTDTQYF.

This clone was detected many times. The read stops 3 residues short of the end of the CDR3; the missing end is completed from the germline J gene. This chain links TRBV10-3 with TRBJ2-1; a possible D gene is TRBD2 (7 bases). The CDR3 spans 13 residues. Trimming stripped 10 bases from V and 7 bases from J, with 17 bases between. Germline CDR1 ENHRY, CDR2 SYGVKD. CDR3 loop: CATHREGSNEQFF. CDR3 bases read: TGTGCCACCCACAGGGAGGGGTCAAATGAG.

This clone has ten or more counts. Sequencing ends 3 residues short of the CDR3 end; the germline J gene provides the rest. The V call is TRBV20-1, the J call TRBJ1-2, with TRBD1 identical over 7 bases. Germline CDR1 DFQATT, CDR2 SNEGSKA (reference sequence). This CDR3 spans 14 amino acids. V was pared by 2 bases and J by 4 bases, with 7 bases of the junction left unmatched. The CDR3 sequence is CSARTGDFIYGYTF. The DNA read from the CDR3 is TGCAGTGCTAGAACAGGGGATTTTATCTATGGC.

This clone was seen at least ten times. CDR3 sequence reads: CAVTHRGALEAFF. Incomplete CDR3 DNA: TGTGCCGTAACCCACAGGGGGGCCCTTGAA. The chain combines TRBV5-5 with TRBJ1-1; 8 nucleotides agree with TRBD1. The read finishes 3 residues shy of the CDR3 end, and the germline J gene is used to complete it. The junction had 12 bases not matched to a gene; V was cut back by 10 bases and J by 7 bases. Germline CDR1 SGHKS, CDR2 YYEKEE (reference sequence). This CDR3 has 13 amino acids.

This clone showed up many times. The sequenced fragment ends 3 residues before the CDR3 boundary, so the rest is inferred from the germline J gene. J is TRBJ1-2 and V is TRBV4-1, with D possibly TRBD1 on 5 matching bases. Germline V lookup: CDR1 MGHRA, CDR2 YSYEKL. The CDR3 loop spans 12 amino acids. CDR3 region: CASSQPGRGYTF. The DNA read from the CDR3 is TGCGCCAGCAGCCAACCAGGGCGCGGC.

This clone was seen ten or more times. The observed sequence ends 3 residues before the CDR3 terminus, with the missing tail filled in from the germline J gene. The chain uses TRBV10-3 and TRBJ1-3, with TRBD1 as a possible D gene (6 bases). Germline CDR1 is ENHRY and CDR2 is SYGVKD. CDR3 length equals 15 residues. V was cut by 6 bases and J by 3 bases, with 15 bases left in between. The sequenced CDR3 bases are TGTGCCATCAGGGAACAGGGCTGGAGTGGAAACACC. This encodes CAIREQGWSGNT. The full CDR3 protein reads CAIREQGWSGNTIYF.

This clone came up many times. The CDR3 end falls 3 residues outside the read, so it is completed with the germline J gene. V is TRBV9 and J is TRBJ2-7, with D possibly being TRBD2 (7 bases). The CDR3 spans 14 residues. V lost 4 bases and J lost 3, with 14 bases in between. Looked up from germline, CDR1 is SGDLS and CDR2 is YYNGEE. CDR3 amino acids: CASSRGGGLYEQYF. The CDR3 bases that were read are TGTGCCAGCAGCAGGGGGGGCGGACTCTACGAG.

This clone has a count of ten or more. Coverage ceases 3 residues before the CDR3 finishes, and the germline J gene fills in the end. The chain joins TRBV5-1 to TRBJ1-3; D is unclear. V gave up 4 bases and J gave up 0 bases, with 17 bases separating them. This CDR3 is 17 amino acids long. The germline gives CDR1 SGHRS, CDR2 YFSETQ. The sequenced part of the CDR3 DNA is TGCGCCAGCAGCCCGGATCCTTCTAGCCTCTCTGGAAACACC. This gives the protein CASSPDPSSLSGNT. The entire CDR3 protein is CASSPDPSSLSGNTIYF. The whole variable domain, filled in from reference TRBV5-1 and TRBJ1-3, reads KAGVTQTPRYLIKTRGQQVTLSCSPISGHRSVSWYQQTPGQGLQFLFEYFSETQRNKGNFPGRFSGRQFSNSRSEMNVSTLELGDSALYLCASSPDPSSLSGNTIYFGEGSWLTVV.

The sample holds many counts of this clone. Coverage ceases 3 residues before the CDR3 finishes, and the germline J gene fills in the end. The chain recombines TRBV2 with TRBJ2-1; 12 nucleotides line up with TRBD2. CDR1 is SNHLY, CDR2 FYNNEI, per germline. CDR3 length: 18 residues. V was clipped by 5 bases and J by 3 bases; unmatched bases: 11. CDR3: CASSPSGLAGFVYNEQFF. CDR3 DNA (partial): TGTGCCAGCAGTCCCTCCGGACTAGCGGGGTTCGTCTACAATGAG.

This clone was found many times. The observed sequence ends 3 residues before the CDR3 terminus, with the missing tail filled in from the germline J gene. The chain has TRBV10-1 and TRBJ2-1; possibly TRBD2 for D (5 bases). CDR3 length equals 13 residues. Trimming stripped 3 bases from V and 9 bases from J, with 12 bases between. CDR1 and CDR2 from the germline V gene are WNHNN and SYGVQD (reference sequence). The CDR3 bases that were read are TGCGCCAGCAGTGACGGGATCCGGGGTGAG. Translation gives CASSDGIRGE. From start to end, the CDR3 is CASSDGIRGEQFF.